The clone carrying this T cell receptor beta chain was seen a single time. V was cut by 5 bases and J by 2 bases, with 19 bases left in between. Germline lookup yields CDR1 SGHTA and CDR2 FQGNSA. CDR3 size: 17 residues. These data belong to a study of T cell responses to AZD1222 COVID-19 vaccine. The data were produced by immunoSEQ multiplex PCR, yet TCRdb's version contains in-frame clones alone and is incomplete. The profile shows 130,000 to 150,000 clones, 80% to 95% of them singletons. The gene calls are TRBV7-2 and TRBJ1-5; D is unclear. This TCR derives from an adult in good health. The material sequenced was peripheral blood, taken on day 0 of MenACWY control vaccination. The CDR3 loop reads CASSQSGRRIGNQPQHF. The CDR3 bases are TGTGCCAGCAGCCAAAGTGGCAGGCGGATTGGCAATCAGCCCCAGCATTTT.